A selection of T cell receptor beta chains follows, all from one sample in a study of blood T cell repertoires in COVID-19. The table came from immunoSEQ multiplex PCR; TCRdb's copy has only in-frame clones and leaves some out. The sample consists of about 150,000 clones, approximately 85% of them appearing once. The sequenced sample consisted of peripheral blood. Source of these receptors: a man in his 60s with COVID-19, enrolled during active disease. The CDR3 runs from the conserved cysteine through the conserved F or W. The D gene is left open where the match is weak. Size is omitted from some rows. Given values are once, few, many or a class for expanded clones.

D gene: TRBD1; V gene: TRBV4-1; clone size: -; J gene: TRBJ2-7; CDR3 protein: CASSQGTGRIYEQYF; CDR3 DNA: TGCGCCAGCAGCCAAGGGACAGGTAGAATCTACGAGCAGTACTTC
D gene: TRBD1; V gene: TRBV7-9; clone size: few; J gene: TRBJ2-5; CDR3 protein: CASSPGTAYQETQYF; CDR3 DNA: TGTGCCAGCAGCCCGGGGACAGCGTACCAAGAGACCCAGTACTTC
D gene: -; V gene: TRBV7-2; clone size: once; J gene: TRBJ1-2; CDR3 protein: CASSDGTNYGYTF; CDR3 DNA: TGTGCCAGCAGCGACGGGACAAACTATGGCTACACCTTC
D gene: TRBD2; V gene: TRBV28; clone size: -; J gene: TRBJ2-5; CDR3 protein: CASRPGTSGGQETQYF; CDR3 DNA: TGTGCCAGCAGACCGGGGACTAGCGGGGGGCAAGAGACCCAGTACTTC
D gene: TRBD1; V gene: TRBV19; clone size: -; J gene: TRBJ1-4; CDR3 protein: CASRRQGATNEKLFF; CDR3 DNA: TGTGCCAGTAGACGACAGGGGGCAACTAATGAAAAACTGTTTTTT
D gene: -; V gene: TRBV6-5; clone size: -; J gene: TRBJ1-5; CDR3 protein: CASSQDSNSNQPQHF; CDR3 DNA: TGTGCCAGCAGTCAGGACAGTAATAGCAATCAGCCCCAGCATTTT
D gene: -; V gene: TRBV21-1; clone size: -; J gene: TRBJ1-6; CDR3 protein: CASSNHDGQHNSPLHF; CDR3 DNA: TGTGCCAGCAGCAACCATGACGGACAGCATAATTCACCCCTCCACTTT
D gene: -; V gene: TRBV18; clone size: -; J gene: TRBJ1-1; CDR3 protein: CASYIGRNTEAFF; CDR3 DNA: TGTGCCAGCTATATTGGGAGGAACACTGAAGCTTTCTTT
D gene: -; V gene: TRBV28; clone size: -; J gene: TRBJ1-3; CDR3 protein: CASRLAGDGNTIYF; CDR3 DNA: TGTGCCAGCAGGCTAGCGGGTGATGGAAACACCATATATTTT
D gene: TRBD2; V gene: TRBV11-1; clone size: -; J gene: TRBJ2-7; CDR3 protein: CASSEGLAGVYEQYF; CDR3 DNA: TGTGCCAGCAGCGAGGGACTAGCGGGAGTCTACGAGCAGTACTTC
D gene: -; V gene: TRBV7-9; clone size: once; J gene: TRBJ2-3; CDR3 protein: CASSPRGPDTQYF; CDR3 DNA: TGTGCCAGCAGCCCCCGAGGCCCAGATACGCAGTATTTT
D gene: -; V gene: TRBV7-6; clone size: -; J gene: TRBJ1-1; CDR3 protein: CASSGAGANTEAFF; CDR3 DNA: TGTGCCAGCAGCGGGGCAGGGGCGAACACTGAAGCTTTCTTT
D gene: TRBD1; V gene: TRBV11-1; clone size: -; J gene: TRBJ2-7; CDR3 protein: CASSPGTASYEQYF; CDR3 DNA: TGTGCCAGCAGCCCGGGGACAGCCTCCTACGAGCAGTACTTC
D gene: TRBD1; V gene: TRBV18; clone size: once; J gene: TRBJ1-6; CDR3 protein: CASSPSTGGNSPLHF; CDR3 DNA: TGTGCCAGCTCACCCTCGACAGGGGGTAATTCACCCCTCCACTTT
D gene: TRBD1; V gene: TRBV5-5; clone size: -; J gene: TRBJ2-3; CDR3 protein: CASSPPGTVSTDTQYF; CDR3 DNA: TGTGCCAGCAGCCCACCTGGGACAGTTAGCACAGATACGCAGTATTTT
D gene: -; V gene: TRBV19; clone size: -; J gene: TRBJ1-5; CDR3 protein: CASSISSGDRRNQPQHF; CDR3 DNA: TGTGCCAGTAGTATTTCGTCGGGGGATCGTCGAAATCAGCCCCAGCATTTT
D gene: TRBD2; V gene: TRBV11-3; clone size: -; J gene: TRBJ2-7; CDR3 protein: CASSFERTGTSGTYEQYF; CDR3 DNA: TGTGCCAGCAGCTTTGAGAGGACCGGGACTAGCGGAACCTACGAGCAGTACTTC
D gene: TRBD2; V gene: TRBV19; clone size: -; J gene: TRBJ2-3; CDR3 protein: CASSPTSHGGDTQYF; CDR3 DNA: TGTGCCAGTAGCCCGACGTCGCACGGGGGGGATACGCAGTATTTT
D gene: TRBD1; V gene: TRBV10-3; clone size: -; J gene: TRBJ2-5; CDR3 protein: CAISGTGGLETQYF; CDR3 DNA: TGTGCCATCAGCGGGACAGGGGGCTTGGAGACCCAGTACTTC
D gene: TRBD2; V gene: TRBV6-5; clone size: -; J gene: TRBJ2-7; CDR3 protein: CASRGLAGGKYEQYF; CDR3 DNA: TGTGCCAGCAGAGGACTAGCGGGGGGTAAATACGAGCAGTACTTC
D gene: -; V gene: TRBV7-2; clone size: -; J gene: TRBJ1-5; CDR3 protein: CASSLNREPQHF; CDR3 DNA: TGTGCCAGCAGCTTAAACAGGGAGCCCCAGCATTTT
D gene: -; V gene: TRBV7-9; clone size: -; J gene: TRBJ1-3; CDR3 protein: CASSPADSIYSGNTIYF; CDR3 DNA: TGTGCCAGCAGCCCGGCGGACAGCATTTACTCTGGAAACACCATATATTTT
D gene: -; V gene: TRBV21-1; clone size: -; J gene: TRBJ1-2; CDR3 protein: CASSTITGAPRRKVGYGYTF; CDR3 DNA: TGTGCCAGCAGTACTATAACAGGAGCCCCAAGGCGAAAGGTAGGCTATGGCTACACCTTC
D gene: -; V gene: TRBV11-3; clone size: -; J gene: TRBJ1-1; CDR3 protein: CASSKESGSEAFF; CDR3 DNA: TGTGCCAGCAGCAAAGAAAGCGGTTCTGAAGCTTTCTTT
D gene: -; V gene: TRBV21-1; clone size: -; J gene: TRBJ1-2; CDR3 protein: CASSKRGQGAKSDYGYTF; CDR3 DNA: TGTGCCAGCAGCAAAAGGGGACAGGGGGCTAAGTCGGACTATGGCTACACCTTC
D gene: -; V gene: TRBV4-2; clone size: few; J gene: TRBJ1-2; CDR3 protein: CASSPKDSDLGGYTF; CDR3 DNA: TGTGCCAGCAGCCCTAAGGACAGCGATTTGGGTGGCTACACCTTC
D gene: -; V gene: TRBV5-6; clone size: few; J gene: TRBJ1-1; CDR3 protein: CASSLGSVTQAFF; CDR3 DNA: TGTGCCAGCAGCTTGGGCTCAGTCACCCAAGCTTTCTTT
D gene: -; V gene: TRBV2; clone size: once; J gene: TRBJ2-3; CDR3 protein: CASTKQGFSTDTQYF; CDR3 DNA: TGTGCCAGCACAAAACAGGGATTTTCCACAGATACGCAGTATTTT
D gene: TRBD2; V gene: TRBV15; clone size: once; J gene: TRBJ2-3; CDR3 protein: CATSSGGGTDTQYF; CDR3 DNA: TGTGCCACCAGCAGTGGGGGGGGCACAGATACGCAGTATTTT
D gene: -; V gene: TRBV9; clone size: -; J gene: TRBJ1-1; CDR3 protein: CASSAYPGTGRTEAFF; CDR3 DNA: TGTGCCAGCAGCGCCTACCCCGGGACTGGGCGCACTGAAGCTTTCTTT
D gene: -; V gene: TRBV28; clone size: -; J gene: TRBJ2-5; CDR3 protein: CASSLVRGQETQYF; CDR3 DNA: TGTGCCAGCAGTTTAGTCCGGGGCCAAGAGACCCAGTACTTC
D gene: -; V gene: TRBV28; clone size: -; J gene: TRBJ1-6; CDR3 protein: CASSLRSDNSPLHF; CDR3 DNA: TGTGCCAGCAGTTTACGTTCCGATAATTCACCCCTCCACTTT
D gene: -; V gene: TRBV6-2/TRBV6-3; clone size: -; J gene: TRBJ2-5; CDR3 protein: CASSRRDTYQETQYF; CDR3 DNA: TGTGCCAGCAGTCGCCGGGACACCTACCAAGAGACCCAGTACTTC
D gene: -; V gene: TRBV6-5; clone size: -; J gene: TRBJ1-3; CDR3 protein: CASKSGGWNTIYF; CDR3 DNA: TGTGCCAGCAAGAGCGGGGGTTGGAACACCATATATTTT
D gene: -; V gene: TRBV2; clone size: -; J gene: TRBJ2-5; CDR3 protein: CASKGGPETQYF; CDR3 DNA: TGTGCCAGCAAGGGGGGGCCTGAGACCCAGTACTTC
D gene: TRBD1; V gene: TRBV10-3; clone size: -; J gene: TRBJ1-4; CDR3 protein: CAISALTGENEKLFF; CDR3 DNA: TGTGCCATCAGTGCGCTGACAGGGGAAAATGAAAAACTGTTTTTT
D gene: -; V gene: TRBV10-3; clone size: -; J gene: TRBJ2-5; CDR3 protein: CAISEPAGRETQYF; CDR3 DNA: TGTGCCATCAGTGAGCCCGCGGGTCGGGAGACCCAGTACTTC
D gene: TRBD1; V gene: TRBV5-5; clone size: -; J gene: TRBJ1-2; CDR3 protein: CASSLGQGVYGYTF; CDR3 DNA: TGTGCCAGCAGCTTGGGACAGGGCGTCTATGGCTACACCTTC
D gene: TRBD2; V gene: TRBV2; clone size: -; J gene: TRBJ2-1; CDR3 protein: CASSEAGLALYNEQFF; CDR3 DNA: TGTGCCAGCAGTGAAGCGGGACTAGCGTTATACAATGAGCAGTTCTTC
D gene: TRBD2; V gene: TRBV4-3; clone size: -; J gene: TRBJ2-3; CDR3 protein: CASSQGVAGGGADTQYF; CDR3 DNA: TGCGCCAGCAGCCAAGGAGTAGCGGGGGGGGGCGCAGATACGCAGTATTTT
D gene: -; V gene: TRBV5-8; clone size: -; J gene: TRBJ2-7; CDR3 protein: CASSARLGRGSYEQYF; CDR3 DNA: TGTGCCAGCAGCGCGAGGTTGGGCAGGGGCTCCTACGAGCAGTACTTC
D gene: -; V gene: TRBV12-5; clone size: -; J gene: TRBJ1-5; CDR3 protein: CASFRSNGGAAVNQPQHF; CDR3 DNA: TGTGCTAGTTTCCGATCGAACGGGGGTGCAGCGGTTAATCAGCCCCAGCATTTT
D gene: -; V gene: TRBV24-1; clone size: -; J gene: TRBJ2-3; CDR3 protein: CATSEMGRTDTQYF; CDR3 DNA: TGTGCCACCAGTGAAATGGGGCGCACAGATACGCAGTATTTT
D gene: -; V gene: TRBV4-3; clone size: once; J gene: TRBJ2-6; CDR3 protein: CASSLGPSGANVLTF; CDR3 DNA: TGCGCCAGCAGCCTTGGGCCCTCTGGGGCCAACGTCCTGACTTTC
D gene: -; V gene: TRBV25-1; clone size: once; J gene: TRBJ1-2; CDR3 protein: CASRRGNYGYTF; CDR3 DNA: TGTGCCAGCAGGCGGGGGAACTATGGCTACACCTTC
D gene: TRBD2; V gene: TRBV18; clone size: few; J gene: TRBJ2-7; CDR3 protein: CASSAGTSGSSYEQYF; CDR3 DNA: TGTGCCAGCTCAGCCGGGACTAGCGGGAGTAGCTACGAGCAGTACTTC
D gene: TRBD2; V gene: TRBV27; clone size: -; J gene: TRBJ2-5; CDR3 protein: CASMGLAGPETQYF; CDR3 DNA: TGTGCCAGCATGGGGCTAGCGGGACCAGAGACCCAGTACTTC
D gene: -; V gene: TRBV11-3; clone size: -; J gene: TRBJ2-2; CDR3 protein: CASSAGTTNTGELFF; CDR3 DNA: TGTGCCAGCTCAGCGGGGACAACAAACACCGGGGAGCTGTTTTTT
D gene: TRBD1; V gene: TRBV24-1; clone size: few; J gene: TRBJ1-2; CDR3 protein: CATSDPTPVTGNYGYTF; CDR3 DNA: TGTGCCACCAGTGATCCCACCCCGGTGACAGGGAACTATGGCTACACCTTC
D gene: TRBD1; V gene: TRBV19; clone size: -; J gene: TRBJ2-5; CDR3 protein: CASSIGGGGQETQYF; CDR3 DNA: TGTGCCAGTAGTATAGGAGGGGGCGGTCAAGAGACCCAGTACTTC
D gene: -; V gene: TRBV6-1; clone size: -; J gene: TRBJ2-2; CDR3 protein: CASTMGGNTGELFF; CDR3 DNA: TGTGCCAGCACCATGGGGGGGAACACCGGGGAGCTGTTTTTT
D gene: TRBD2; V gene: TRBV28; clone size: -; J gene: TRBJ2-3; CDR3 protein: CASSQPRGESTDTQYF; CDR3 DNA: TGTGCCAGCAGTCAACCCCGGGGGGAAAGCACAGATACGCAGTATTTT
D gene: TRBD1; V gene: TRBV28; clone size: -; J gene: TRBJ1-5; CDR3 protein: CASSSRRTGDNQPQHF; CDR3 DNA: TGTGCCAGCAGTTCCCGGCGGACAGGTGACAATCAGCCCCAGCATTTT
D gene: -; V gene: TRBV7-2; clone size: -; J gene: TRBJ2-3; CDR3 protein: CASSLVAVGRTDTQYF; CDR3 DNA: TGTGCCAGCAGCTTGGTCGCGGTGGGGAGGACAGATACGCAGTATTTT
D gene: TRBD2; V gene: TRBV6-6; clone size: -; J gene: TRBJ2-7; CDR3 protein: CASTTSGIYEQYF; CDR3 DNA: TGTGCCAGCACCACTAGCGGAATCTACGAGCAGTACTTC
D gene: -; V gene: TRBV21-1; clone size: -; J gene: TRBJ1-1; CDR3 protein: CASSKRREKRAVNTEAFF; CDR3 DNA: TGTGCCAGCAGCAAAAGAAGGGAGAAGAGGGCAGTGAACACTGAAGCTTTCTTT
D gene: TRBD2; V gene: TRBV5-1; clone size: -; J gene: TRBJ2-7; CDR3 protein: CASSTGLAGVQYEQYF; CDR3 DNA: TGCGCCAGCAGCACGGGACTAGCGGGAGTACAGTACGAGCAGTACTTC
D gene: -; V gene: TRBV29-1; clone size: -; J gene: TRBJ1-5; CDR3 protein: CSVGVTDGGQPQHF; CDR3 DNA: TGCAGCGTTGGAGTCACCGACGGAGGTCAGCCCCAGCATTTT